This record covers a single T cell receptor beta chain. Trimming left V 3 bases short and J 7 bases short, with 15 bases between. The CDR3 spans 14 residues. Germline CDR1 and CDR2: MNHEY and SVGAGI. Generated by immunoSEQ multiplex PCR, the TCRdb table keeps only in-frame clones and is missing some. The sample has roughly 100,000 clones; approximately 83% are singletons. This specimen comes from a study of control samples from healthy donors and cancer patients. This clonotype originated in a woman in her 50s in good health. The sequenced sample was blood. The rearrangement joins TRBV6-5 to TRBJ1-2; D not resolved. CDR3 nucleotides: TGTGCCAGCAGTTATTCGGGGAACCCAGCTGGCTACACCTTC. Amino acids: CASSYSGNPAGYTF.